These T cell receptor beta chains were read from a single sample in a study of memory CD4+ T cells and cytomegalovirus serostatus. TCRdb's copy holds only in-frame clones and misses some; the assay was immunoSEQ multiplex PCR. Seen here are 50,000 or so clones, roughly 79% observed once, and the top ten hold 1.6%. Sequenced: memory CD4+ T cells from blood. Source of these receptors: an adult in good health and CMV-seronegative. CDR3s include the opening cysteine and the closing phenylalanine or tryptophan. The order of the fields is clone size, J gene, D gene, V gene, CDR3 protein, CDR3 DNA. The D gene is left open where the match is weak. Size tells how often a clone was seen (once, few, many) or the class of an expanded clone, and some rows leave it out.

>.|TRBJ2-4|.|TRBV4-3
CASSPTSKNIQYF
TGCGCCAGCAGCCCCACTAGCAAAAACATTCAGTACTTC
>.|TRBJ2-2|.|TRBV7-8
CASNTLSGHVNTGELFF
TGTGCCAGCAACACCCTCTCGGGACACGTTAACACCGGGGAGCTGTTTTTT
>.|TRBJ1-2|.|TRBV28
CASSSPGLLADNYGYTF
TGTGCCAGCAGTTCCCCGGGACTCTTAGCGGATAACTATGGCTACACCTTC
>.|TRBJ1-3|.|TRBV2
CASTRSDTIYF
TGTGCCAGCACGAGGTCTGACACCATATATTTT
>once|TRBJ1-2|.|TRBV12-1
CASSFKGFNGYTF
TGTGCCAGCAGCTTTAAAGGGTTTAATGGCTACACCTTC
>.|TRBJ2-1|.|TRBV27
CASSLIRDTGNEQFF
TGTGCCAGCAGTTTAATCCGGGATACAGGGAATGAGCAGTTCTTC
>.|TRBJ2-2|.|TRBV30
CAWSAGGQTGELFF
TGTGCCTGGAGTGCGGGTGGGCAAACCGGGGAGCTGTTTTTT
>.|TRBJ2-2|.|TRBV7-2
CASSSEGTGELFF
TGTGCCAGCAGCTCCGAAGGAACCGGGGAGCTGTTTTTT
>.|TRBJ1-2|.|TRBV30
CAWTDNYGYTF
TGTGCCTGGACAGACAACTATGGCTACACCTTC
>.|TRBJ1-1|.|TRBV9
CASSPEVRTEAFF
TGTGCCAGCAGCCCCGAGGTGAGAACTGAAGCTTTCTTT
>.|TRBJ1-4|.|TRBV18
CASSHDRNYEKLFF
TGTGCCAGCTCACACGACAGAAACTATGAAAAACTGTTTTTT
>.|TRBJ2-5|.|TRBV6-5
CASSLQGRETQYF
TGTGCCAGCAGTCTACAGGGACGGGAGACCCAGTACTTC
>.|TRBJ2-7|TRBD1|TRBV5-5
CASSLDRDRIDF
TGTGCCAGCAGCTTGGATCGGGACAGGATTGACTTC
>.|TRBJ2-2|.|TRBV4-1
CASSQGKGRGPGELFF
TGCGCCAGCAGCCAAGGAAAGGGCAGGGGACCCGGGGAGCTGTTTTTT
>.|TRBJ2-3|TRBD2|TRBV27
CASSKLAGRDTQYF
TGTGCCAGCAGTAAACTAGCGGGACGCGATACGCAGTATTTT
>.|TRBJ2-2|.|TRBV7-3
CASSKTGNTGELFF
TGTGCCAGCAGCAAGACAGGGAACACCGGGGAGCTGTTTTTT
>.|TRBJ2-7|TRBD1|TRBV19
CASGDSLYEQYF
TGTGCCAGCGGGGACAGCCTCTACGAGCAGTACTTC
>.|TRBJ2-6|TRBD1|TRBV14
CASSRPYRGSSGANVLTF
TGTGCCAGCAGCCGACCGTACAGGGGATCCTCTGGGGCCAACGTCCTGACTTTC
>.|TRBJ2-2|.|TRBV7-2
CASSYSGVQSGELFF
TGTGCCAGCAGCTATAGCGGCGTACAATCCGGGGAGCTGTTTTTT
>once|TRBJ2-1|.|TRBV5-1
CASSRGLADYNEQFF
TGCGCCAGCAGCCGGGGACTCGCCGACTACAATGAGCAGTTCTTC
>.|TRBJ1-6|TRBD1|TRBV7-9
CASSWRTGENNSPLHF
TGTGCCAGCAGCTGGCGGACAGGGGAAAATAATTCACCCCTCCACTTT
>.|TRBJ1-2|TRBD1|TRBV30
CAWSAGDRVFGYTF
TGTGCCTGGAGTGCCGGGGACAGGGTCTTTGGCTACACCTTC
>.|TRBJ1-5|.|TRBV19
CASRFRDQPQHF
TGTGCCAGTAGATTCAGGGACCAGCCCCAGCATTTT
>.|TRBJ2-6|TRBD1|TRBV27
CASRPRTGDVYPSGANVLTF
TGTGCCAGCAGACCTAGGACAGGGGACGTATACCCCTCTGGGGCCAACGTCCTGACTTTC
>.|TRBJ2-1|TRBD2|TRBV9
CASSAPSGRAPNEQFF
TGTGCCAGCAGCGCTCCTAGCGGGAGGGCCCCCAATGAGCAGTTCTTC
>few|TRBJ2-7|TRBD2|TRBV7-8
CASSLDGTRGNYEQYF
TGTGCCAGCAGCTTAGATGGGACTAGGGGGAACTACGAGCAGTACTTC
>few|TRBJ2-7|.|TRBV7-9
CASSPARRGPYEQYF
TGTGCCAGCAGCCCCGCCCGGAGGGGGCCCTACGAGCAGTACTTC
>.|TRBJ1-3|.|TRBV14
CASSRGQHSGNTIYF
TGTGCCAGCAGCCGCGGACAGCACTCTGGAAACACCATATATTTT
>.|TRBJ2-4|.|TRBV27
CASSSDSRALAKNIQYF
TGTGCCAGCAGTTCGGATTCCAGGGCATTAGCCAAAAACATTCAGTACTTC
>.|TRBJ2-7|TRBD1|TRBV11-2
CASSSDRGYEQYF
TGTGCCAGCAGCTCCGACAGGGGCTACGAGCAGTACTTC
>few|TRBJ1-5|.|TRBV27
CASSSRQGNQPQHF
TGTGCCAGCAGTTCCCGACAGGGCAATCAGCCCCAGCATTTT
>.|TRBJ2-7|.|TRBV6-5
CASSYLGTLAYEQYF
TGTGCCAGCAGTTACTTGGGGACCCTCGCCTACGAGCAGTACTTC
>.|TRBJ1-1|.|TRBV7-9
CASSSGWGAGTTEAFF
TGTGCCAGCAGTTCCGGGTGGGGAGCGGGGACCACTGAAGCTTTCTTT
>.|TRBJ1-2|TRBD1|TRBV6-5
CASSSTGDYGYTF
TGTGCCAGCAGTTCCACAGGGGACTATGGCTACACCTTC
>.|TRBJ1-2|TRBD1|TRBV30
CAWSPTGRTGIGVGWGYTF
TGTGCCTGGAGCCCTACCGGGAGGACAGGGATTGGGGTCGGATGGGGCTACACCTTC
>.|TRBJ1-5|TRBD1|TRBV7-2
CASSRQGLGSSQPQHF
TGTGCCAGCAGCCGACAGGGGCTAGGTTCTTCTCAGCCCCAGCATTTT